The 23 T cell receptor beta chains reported below all come from one sample, sequenced in a study of regulatory T cells in long-lasting Graves disease. This sample's time point: persistent/refractory GD, antithyroid drugs over 5 years with positive TRAb. Construction of the TCR library relied on RNA isolated from PBMCs. TCR beta libraries were built with iRepertoire HTBI primers and Arm-PCR of CDR3 regions. TCRdb reprocessed the multiplex PCR reads via MiXCR and lists one record per CDR3 protein. The sample carries hundreds of thousands of distinct CDR3 sequences, 25% to 35% recorded once. Sample: peripheral blood mononuclear cells (PBMCs), taken when the disease was refractory, from a patient treated with antithyroid drugs. The source is a female donor with Graves disease.

This chain links TRBV20-1 with TRBJ1-5; TRBD1 might be the D (6 bases). CDR1 DFQATT and CDR2 SNEGSKA come from the germline V gene (reference sequence). This CDR3 contains 14 residues. Trimming took off 4 bases at V and 0 bases at J, with 10 bases between the two ends. CDR3 nucleotides: TGCAGTGCTATCACAGGGTATAGCAATCAGCCCCAGCATTTT. It codes for CSAITGYSNQPQHF.

The chain uses TRBV5-1 and TRBJ1-1; 10 positions agree with TRBD1. Germline V CDR1 and CDR2: SGHRS, YFSETQ. The V and J ends lost 5 bases and 8 bases, in that order; junction bases with no gene match: 18. CDR3 size: 17 residues. The CDR3 reads CASSHLPGQGRSREAFF. CDR3 DNA: TGCGCCAGCAGTCACCTACCGGGACAGGGGAGAAGCAGGGAAGCTTTCTTT.

This clonotype was observed many times. The chain couples TRBV6-2 or TRBV6-3 to TRBJ2-5, with 11 positions matching TRBD2. Trimming at V came to 10 bases and at J to 4 bases, leaving 11 bases not matched to a gene. Germline lookup yields CDR1 MNHEY and CDR2 SVGEGT. This CDR3 has 15 amino acids. The CDR3 sequence: CATHWGTSGGETQYF. CDR3 nucleotide sequence: TGTGCCACCCATTGGGGGACTAGCGGAGGAGAGACCCAGTACTTC.

V usage is TRBV15 and J usage is TRBJ2-3; D is possibly TRBD1 or TRBD2 (5 bases each). CDR3 length: 15 amino acids. V dropped 0 bases and J dropped 1 base, with 8 bases sitting between them. Germline V lookup: CDR1 LNHNV, CDR2 YYDKDF (reference sequence). CDR3 amino acids: CATSRDRDRTDTQYF. The CDR3 DNA is TGTGCCACCAGCAGAGATCGGGACCGCACAGATACGCAGTATTTT. Based on the CDR3 plus reference TRBV15 and TRBJ2-3, the full variable domain is DAMVIQNPRYQVTQFGKPVTLSCSQTLNHNVMYWYQQKSSQAPKLLFHYYDKDFNNEADTPDNFQSRRPNTSFCFLDIRSPGLGDTAMYLCATSRDRDRTDTQYFGPGTRLTVL.

In DNA form, the CDR3 reads TGTGCCAGCAGCCACGGGACAGCAATTGCCTCTGGAAACACCATATATTTT. Translated, it gives CASSHGTAIASGNTIYF. The V and J genes are TRBV6-1 and TRBJ1-3; 7 bases map to TRBD1. The CDR3 loop spans 17 amino acids. Germline values: CDR1 MNHNS, CDR2 SASEGT. Trimming took 6 bases from V and 0 from J; bases not matched to a gene: 11.

This clonotype was counted a few times. This chain links TRBV6-5 with TRBJ1-6; TRBD1 matches 7 bases. With 0 bases clipped from V and 0 bases from J, the junction kept 5 bases outside the gene matches. Germline V gives CDR1 MNHEY, CDR2 SVGAGI. This CDR3 is 18 amino acids long. CDR3 amino acids: CASSYSPGGFSYNSPLHF. The CDR3 nucleotides read TGTGCCAGCAGTTACTCTCCAGGGGGTTTCTCCTATAATTCACCCCTCCACTTT.

V gene TRBV20-1 combines with J gene TRBJ1-6; tentatively, D is TRBD1 (6 bases). V lost 1 base to trimming and J lost 5 bases, with 12 bases between them. There are 15 residues in the CDR3. The germline V gene has CDR1 DFQATT and CDR2 SNEGSKA (reference sequence). Here the CDR3 reads CSARGGQGNNSPLHF. CDR3 DNA: TGCAGTGCTAGAGGGGGGCAGGGGAATAATTCACCCCTCCACTTT.

The chain couples TRBV6-2 or TRBV6-3 to TRBJ1-5; tentative D call: TRBD1 (6 bases). The V end was cut by 2 bases, the J end by 5 bases, with 22 bases between. CDR3 length: 18 residues. Germline CDR1 reads MNHEY; CDR2 reads SVGEGT. CDR3 in DNA: TGTGCCAGCAGTTACCCCCTAGGGCAGGGGTCCCTGGATCAGCCCCAGCATTTT. It specifies CASSYPLGQGSLDQPQHF.

This clonotype was counted a few times. The chain recombines TRBV29-1 with TRBJ1-2; 9 bases line up with TRBD1. V was clipped by 5 bases and J by 1 base; unmatched bases: 2. Germline CDR1 reads SQVTM; CDR2 reads ANQGSEA. This CDR3 is built from 13 residues. CDR3 sequence reads: CSVTGGVNYGYTF. CDR3 nucleotide sequence: TGCAGCGTTACAGGGGGCGTTAACTATGGCTACACCTTC.

J is TRBJ2-7 and V is TRBV11-2; 8 bases are shared with TRBD2. Germline V lookup: CDR1 SGHAT, CDR2 FQNNGV. This CDR3 has 14 amino acids. J lost 12 bases, V lost 3 bases, and 13 bases had no gene match. The CDR3 sequence is CASSFEGPAGVSYF. CDR3 DNA sequence: TGTGCCAGCAGCTTTGAGGGTCCAGCGGGAGTCTCGTACTTC.

This clonotype has a count of ten or more. V usage is TRBV11-1 and J usage is TRBJ1-1; D uncertain. The CDR3 has 12 amino acids. Germline values: CDR1 SGHAT, CDR2 FQDESV (reference sequence). V lost 8 bases to trimming and J lost 4 bases, with 11 bases between them. The CDR3: CASQRVGTEAFF. The CDR3 DNA reads as TGTGCCAGCCAGAGGGTAGGCACTGAAGCTTTCTTT.

There are a few counts of this clonotype. This rearrangement joins TRBV27 to TRBJ1-4, with a possible D match to TRBD1 (5 bases). The length of the CDR3 is 13 residues. Trimming stripped 10 bases from V and 3 bases from J, with 12 bases between. Germline lookup yields CDR1 MNHEY and CDR2 SMNVEV (reference sequence). The CDR3 is CATRESSNEKLFF. Written as DNA, the CDR3 is TGTGCCACCAGGGAGAGCTCTAATGAAAAACTGTTTTTT.

In its sample, this clonotype was seen a few times. The chain couples TRBV27 to TRBJ1-1; no reliable D call. Trimming pared 7 bases from V and 5 bases from J, leaving 14 bases between. CDR1 is MNHEY, CDR2 SMNVEV, per germline (reference sequence). CDR3 length: 13 residues. CDR3 nucleotides: TGTGCCAGCACCAGGACCCCGGGGACTGAAGCTTTCTTT. Protein sequence: CASTRTPGTEAFF.

This clonotype has a handful of counts. The chain is built from TRBV5-1 and TRBJ2-1; D not resolved. This CDR3 spans 14 amino acids. Germline V gene data show CDR1 as SGHRS and CDR2 as YFSETQ. Trimming left V 2 bases short and J 6 bases short, with 12 bases between. CDR3 DNA sequence: TGCGCCAGCAGCTTTAGCTCTAGGACCAATGAGCAGTTCTTC. Amino acid sequence: CASSFSSRTNEQFF.

For the CDR3, the DNA is TGCAGTGCTAGAGATTACAGGGACTCTGGAAACACCATATATTTT. It specifies CSARDYRDSGNTIYF. The V gene is TRBV20-1, the J gene TRBJ1-3; D might be TRBD1 (6 bases). The germline V gene has CDR1 DFQATT and CDR2 SNEGSKA (reference sequence). The ends were cut back, 0 bases at V and 0 bases at J, with 9 bases in the middle. This CDR3 comprises 15 residues.

The J gene is TRBJ1-3, the V gene TRBV11-3; D is ambiguous. The length of the CDR3 is 13 residues. V lost 5 bases, J lost 7 bases, and 12 bases lay in between. Germline V lookup: CDR1 SGHNT, CDR2 YENEEA. The CDR3 coding sequence is TGTGCCAGCAGCCCCAGTGTGGGGAACACCATATATTTT. Its protein product is CASSPSVGNTIYF.

This clonotype was detected ten times or more. The V call is TRBV2, the J call TRBJ2-7; maybe TRBD2 (7 bases). V lost 7 bases and J 6 bases, leaving 22 bases between the germline ends. From germline, CDR1 is SNHLY and CDR2 FYNNEI. This CDR3 comprises 15 residues. DNA of the CDR3: TGTGCCAGCAAACCGGGGGGCGGGAGCTCCGTCGAGCAGTACTTC. Its translation: CASKPGGGSSVEQYF. The whole variable domain, filled in from reference TRBV2 and TRBJ2-7, reads EPEVTQTPSHQVTQMGQEVILRCVPISNHLYFYWYRQILGQKVEFLVSFYNNEISEKSEIFDDQFSVERPDGSNFTLKIRSTKLEDSAMYFCASKPGGGSSVEQYFGPGTRLTVT.

CDR3 nucleotide sequence: TGTGCCAGCAGTTCCCCGGGACTTGGGAAGTTAGCCCAGTACTTC. This translates into CASSSPGLGKLAQYF. V is TRBV7-8 and J is TRBJ2-5; perhaps TRBD2 as D (6 bases). The CDR3 is made up of 15 amino acids. V lost 6 bases and J lost 9, with 23 bases in between. Germline V gene lookup returns CDR1 SGHVS and CDR2 FQNEAQ. The complete variable domain, with remaining parts taken from reference TRBV7-8 and TRBJ2-5, reads GAGVSQSPRYKVAKRGQDVALRCDPISGHVSLFWYQQALGQGPEFLTYFQNEAQLDKSGLPSDRFFAERPEGSVSTLKIQRTQQEDSAVYLCASSSPGLGKLAQYFGPGTRLLVL.

The chain carries TRBV30 and TRBJ1-2; D gene unclear. The CDR3 is 14 amino acids. V lost 2 bases to trimming and J lost 8 bases, with 18 bases between them. Germline CDR1 GTSNPN, CDR2 SVGIG (reference sequence). CDR3: CAWSTLSLSRGYTF. For the CDR3, the DNA is TGTGCCTGGAGTACGTTGTCTCTATCCCGAGGCTACACCTTC.

The table lists this clonotype with many counts. This chain uses TRBV27 with TRBJ1-2; D is possibly TRBD1 (6 bases). V lost 0 bases, J lost 2 bases, and 10 bases lay in between. The germline gives CDR1 MNHEY, CDR2 SMNVEV (reference sequence). The CDR3 loop spans 15 amino acids. The CDR3 loop is CASSLSTGENYGYTF. For the CDR3, the DNA is TGTGCCAGCAGTTTATCGACAGGAGAAAACTATGGCTACACCTTC.

The chain combines TRBV5-5 with TRBJ2-3; 11 bases are a match to TRBD2. CDR1 and CDR2 from the germline V gene are SGHKS and YYEKEE (reference sequence). Losses at the gene ends were 1 base for V and 2 bases for J; bases not matched to a gene: 6. The CDR3 has 17 residues. CDR3 bases: TGTGCCAGCAGCTTGCGCCGACTAGCGGGATTCACAGATACGCAGTATTTT. Amino acid sequence: CASSLRRLAGFTDTQYF.

The chain has TRBV30 and TRBJ1-1; D may be TRBD1 (5 bases). Germline lookup yields CDR1 GTSNPN and CDR2 SVGIG (reference sequence). The CDR3 has 17 amino acids. With 3 bases removed from V and 5 bases from J, the gap between germline ends came to 25 bases. CDR3 DNA: TGTGCCTGGAGACCTGCAAGAAGGGACCTTGGGGGTACTGAAGCTTTCTTT. Its protein product is CAWRPARRDLGGTEAFF.

Many counts were recorded for this clonotype. V and J are TRBV2 and TRBJ2-4; D is possibly TRBD2 (6 bases). Germline CDR1 SNHLY, CDR2 FYNNEI. CDR3 length equals 16 residues. The V end was cut by 6 bases, the J end by 8 bases, with 23 bases between. The CDR3 region is CASRPSLGERVDIQYF. The DNA of the CDR3 is TGTGCCAGCAGACCGTCGTTGGGGGAGCGGGTGGACATTCAGTACTTC.